The clone carrying this T cell receptor beta chain came up a few times. Its antigen is as yet unknown. TCRdb reanalysed the reads using MiXCR and keeps one entry per CDR3 protein. The sample has a few hundred thousand distinct CDR3 sequences, approximately 40% seen once. This entry belongs to a study of T cell repertoires in cytomegalovirus infection. Study context: Based on public TCR beta signatures, there were indications of CMV infection and of a matching HLA type.

Unmatched junction bases numbered 8, after V lost 2 bases and J lost 7 bases. CDR3 size: 15 residues. Study-level results: HLA-C-restricted CMV-specific TCR beta clonotypes were dominant in the ex vivo response.

This specimen was cultured PBMCs, taken from culture after CMV antigen stimulation. The genes are TRBV12-3 or TRBV12-4 and TRBJ2-3; 8 bases line up with TRBD2. This receptor was identified in a human donor in good health (CMV status not recorded). Some clones in this sample may be carry-over from other donors' samples. CDR3 protein: CASSLRGLEFYTQYF. The CDR3 DNA reads TGTGCCAGCAGTTTACGGGGACTAGAGTTTTATACGCAGTATTTT.